This TCR beta chain was sequenced in a study of T cells in localized non-small cell lung cancer. Study-wide points: Heterogeneity remains possible because sequencing was limited to only one tumor region. With higher T cell density in blood came longer overall survival. Of the top 100 tumor clones, median approximately 60 were in adjacent lung, approximately 28 among its top 100.

The V gene's germline CDR1 is SGHRS and CDR2 YFSETQ. CDR3 length: 15 amino acids. V was shortened by 0 bases and J by 4 bases, with 13 bases between the two germline ends. The protocol was immunoSEQ multiplex PCR, while the TCRdb copy is restricted to in-frame clones and leaves out a portion. Counted here are approximately 24,000 clones, around 93% occurring once; the ten biggest clones make up 4.2%. Comments on this clone: Antigen unknown.

This TCR was sampled from an older female donor with stage II squamous cell lung carcinoma. The chain uses TRBV5-1 and TRBJ1-1; D is unresolved. The source was peripheral blood, collected before any cancer treatment. The CDR3 region is CASSLGHPAGTEAFF. In DNA form, the CDR3 reads TGCGCCAGCAGCTTGGGACATCCGGCGGGCACTGAAGCTTTCTTT.